This T cell receptor beta chain was captured by sequencing in a study of cytomegalovirus exposure and HLA in healthy donors. Study observations and caveats: In vitro testing confirmed a few CMV-associated chains as specific for CMV antigens. Reportedly, a later analysis found an Asian-associated ancestry cluster had fewer N-insertions than the approximately 700-donor mean.

The donors (healthy individuals) were bone marrow donors. Use of 60 Vbeta and 13 Jbeta primers characterized the PCR. Sequencing used immunoSEQ multiplex PCR; TCRdb keeps in-frame clones, though not all of them. In total, the table holds more than 60,000 clones. To note about this clone: The target antigen is unknown.

The CDR3 is 15 amino acids. The V segment lost 4 bases and the J segment 3 bases; nucleotides outside the gene matches: 9. Germline V lookup: CDR1 SGHAT, CDR2 FQDESV (reference sequence). The sequence derives from a boy aged 5-17 years in good health and CMV-seronegative. The source material was PBMCs. The chain is built from TRBV11-1 and TRBJ2-7, with TRBD1 identical over 7 bases. The DNA for the CDR3 is TGTGCCAGCAGCTCTAAGACAGGGACCCACTACGAGCAGTACTTC. It is translated as CASSSKTGTHYEQYF.